This T cell receptor (beta chain) was recovered during a study of beta chain features in type 1 diabetes. At the level of the study: All samples yielded 107,917,701 examined sorted cells. The study's findings and limits: Lower insertion and higher deletion counts appeared at VDJ junctions in type 1 diabetes patients. Patients showed naive, central memory and Treg TCRB repertoires that appeared more similar than those of healthy donors. A potential PCR bias toward shorter templates would be equal in patient and control samples. Among patients with Type 1 diabetes, TCRB CDR3s were moderately but significantly shorter in every one of the four CD4+ subsets.

Sequencing targeted expressed TCRB transcripts, as all isolated RNA had been reverse transcribed. Measured with immunoSEQ multiplex PCR; TCRdb has only the in-frame clones, and not every one. The table has about 160,000 clones, approximately 9.1% seen once. Of note for this clone: What it binds is not known.

The CDR3 runs 15 residues. V lost 1 base, J lost 0 bases, and 11 bases lay in between. Germline V CDR1 and CDR2: SGHRS, YFSETQ. The receptor was derived from a young woman with type 1 diabetes. Material: central memory CD4+ T cells from blood. This chain links TRBV5-1 with TRBJ2-7; D is undetermined. This CDR3 reads CASSLNDGYSYEQYF. CDR3 DNA: TGCGCCAGCAGCTTGAACGACGGGTACTCCTACGAGCAGTACTTC.